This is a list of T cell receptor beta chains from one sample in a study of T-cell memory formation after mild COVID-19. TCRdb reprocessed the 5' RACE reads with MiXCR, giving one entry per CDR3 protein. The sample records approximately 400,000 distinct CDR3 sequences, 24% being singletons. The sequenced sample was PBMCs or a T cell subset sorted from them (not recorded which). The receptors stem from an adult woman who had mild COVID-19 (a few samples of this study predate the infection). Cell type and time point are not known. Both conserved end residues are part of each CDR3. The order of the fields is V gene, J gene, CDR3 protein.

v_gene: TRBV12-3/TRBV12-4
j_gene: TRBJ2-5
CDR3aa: CASGTARTQYF

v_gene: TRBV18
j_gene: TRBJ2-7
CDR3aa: CASSPSPGIHEQYF

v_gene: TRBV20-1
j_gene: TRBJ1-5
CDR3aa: CSARARGEGRPQHF

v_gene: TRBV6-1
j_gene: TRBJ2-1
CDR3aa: CASMGLGGLEEQFF

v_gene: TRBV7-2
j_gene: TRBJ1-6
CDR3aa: CASSPAAGWGQLNSPLHF

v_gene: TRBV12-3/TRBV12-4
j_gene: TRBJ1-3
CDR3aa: CASSPDSYSGNTIYF

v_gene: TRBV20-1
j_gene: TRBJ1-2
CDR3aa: CSASTGGGTYGYTF

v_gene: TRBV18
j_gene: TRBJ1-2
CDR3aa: CASSRSSGAYGYTF

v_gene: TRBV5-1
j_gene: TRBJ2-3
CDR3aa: CASSWDRRLALQYF

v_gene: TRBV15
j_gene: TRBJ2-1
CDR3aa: CATSSPPGQGEFF

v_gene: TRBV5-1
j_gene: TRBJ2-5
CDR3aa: CASSLASGGIETQYF

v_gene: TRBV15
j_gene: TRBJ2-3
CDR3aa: CATSGGRVAGVNTQYF

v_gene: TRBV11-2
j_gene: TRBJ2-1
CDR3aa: CASSLGRTSGSSYNEQFF

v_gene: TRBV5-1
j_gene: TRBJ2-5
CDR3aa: CASSLEGGRETQYF

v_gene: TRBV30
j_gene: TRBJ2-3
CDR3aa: CAFASGIPTDTQYF

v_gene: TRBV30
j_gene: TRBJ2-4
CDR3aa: CAWSSYENIQYF

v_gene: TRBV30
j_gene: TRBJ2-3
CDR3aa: CAWSKTRGTQYF

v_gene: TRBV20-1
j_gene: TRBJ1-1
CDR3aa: CSARASSTGDSAEAFF

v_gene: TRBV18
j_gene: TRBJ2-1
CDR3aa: CATRTGENNEQFF

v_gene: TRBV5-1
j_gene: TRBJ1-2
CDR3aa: CASSLEPRYGYTF

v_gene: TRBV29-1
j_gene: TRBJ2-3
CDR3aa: CSVVLAGGDTQYF

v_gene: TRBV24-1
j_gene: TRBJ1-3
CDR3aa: CATRSSTGNGNTIYF

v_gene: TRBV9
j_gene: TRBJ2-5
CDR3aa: CASSVDWFSGQETQYF

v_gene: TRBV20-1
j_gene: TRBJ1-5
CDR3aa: CSVGGVGQPQHF

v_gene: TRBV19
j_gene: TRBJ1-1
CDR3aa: CASSAFGSGTTEAFF

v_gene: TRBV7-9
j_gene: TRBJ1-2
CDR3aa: CASSTGQNYGYTF

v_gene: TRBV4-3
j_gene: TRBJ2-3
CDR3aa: CASSQARFGTDTQYF

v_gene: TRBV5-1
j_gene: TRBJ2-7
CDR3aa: CASSWQGVSSDEQYF

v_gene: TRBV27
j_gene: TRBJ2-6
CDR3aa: CASSLEGGTLSGANVLTF

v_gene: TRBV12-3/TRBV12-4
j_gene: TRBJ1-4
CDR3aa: CASSLNVEKLFF

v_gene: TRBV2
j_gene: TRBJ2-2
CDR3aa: CASNSGGATGELFF

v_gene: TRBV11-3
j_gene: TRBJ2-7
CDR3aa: CASSRPGGVGYF

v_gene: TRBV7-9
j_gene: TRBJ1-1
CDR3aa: CASSLNAGTGDEAFF

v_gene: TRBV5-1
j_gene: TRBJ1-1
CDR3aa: CATRASGGLNTEAFF

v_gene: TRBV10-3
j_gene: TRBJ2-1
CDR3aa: CAISSQAGLYNEQFF

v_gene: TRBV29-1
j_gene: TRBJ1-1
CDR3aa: CSVAGVLYTEAFF

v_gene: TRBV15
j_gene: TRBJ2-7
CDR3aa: CATSNPPDQLEQYF

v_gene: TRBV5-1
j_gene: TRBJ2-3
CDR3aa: CASSPTGGATDTQYF

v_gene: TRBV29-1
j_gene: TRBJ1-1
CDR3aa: CSVWIGDTEAFF

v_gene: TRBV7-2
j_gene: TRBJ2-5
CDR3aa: CASSLAARGVQETQYF

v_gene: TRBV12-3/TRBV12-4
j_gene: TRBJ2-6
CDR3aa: CASSPQRSGANVLTF

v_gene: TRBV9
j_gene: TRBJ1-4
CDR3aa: CASSVGSEKLFF

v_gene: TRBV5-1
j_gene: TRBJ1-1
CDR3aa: CASSLASGRNTEAFF

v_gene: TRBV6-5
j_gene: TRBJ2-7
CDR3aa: CASTQGSLGEQYF

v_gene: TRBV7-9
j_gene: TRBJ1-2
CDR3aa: CASSGKGGADGYTF

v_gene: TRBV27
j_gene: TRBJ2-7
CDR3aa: CASTSLQGFSDEQYF

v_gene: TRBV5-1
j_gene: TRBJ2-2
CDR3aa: CASSLALAGGPLGTGELFF